Each of the 3 T cell receptor beta chains below was sequenced from the same sample in a study of blood T cell repertoires in COVID-19. The repertoire was sequenced with immunoSEQ multiplex PCR; TCRdb's copy has only in-frame clones and lacks some. This sample carries around 52,000 clones, approximately 90% of them seen once, and the ten largest clones take around a fifth. Sequences were obtained from peripheral blood. These receptors were obtained from a woman aged 80 or older with COVID-19, enrolled during active disease.

The genes are TRBV2 and TRBJ2-5; a weak D match, TRBD1 (6 bases). The germline V gene encodes CDR1 SNHLY and CDR2 FYNNEI. V was shortened by 6 bases and J by 4 bases, with 15 bases between the two germline ends. CDR3 size: 14 residues. For the CDR3, the DNA is TGTGCCAGCAGAGGACAGTCCCTGGGAGAGACCCAGTACTTC. Translated: CASRGQSLGETQYF.

This chain links TRBV5-1 with TRBJ2-7; 9 positions agree with TRBD2. The CDR3 is 17 amino acids. Losses at the gene ends were 0 bases for V and 0 bases for J; bases not matched to a gene: 7. The germline gives CDR1 SGHRS, CDR2 YFSETQ. CDR3 DNA: TGCGCCAGCAGCTTGGGTCTAGCGGGGCCAAGCTCCTACGAGCAGTACTTC. Protein: CASSLGLAGPSSYEQYF.

The CDR3 nucleotides are TGTGCCAGCAGCTTAGCGCGGTCTTCTCAAGAGACCCAGTACTTC. It specifies CASSLARSSQETQYF. The chain joins TRBV7-8 to TRBJ2-5; D gene ambiguous. Germline lookup yields CDR1 SGHVS and CDR2 FQNEAQ. The CDR3 consists of 15 residues. V was trimmed by 0 bases and J by 2 bases, leaving 10 bases between them.